The 5 T cell receptor beta chains listed next were all sequenced from one sample in a study of T cell responses to AZD1222 COVID-19 vaccine. Data came from immunoSEQ multiplex PCR; TCRdb stores just in-frame clones and leaves some out. The table records about 48,000 clones, about 89% of them present only once. The sequenced sample was peripheral blood, obtained 28 days after the second AZD1222 dose. The receptors originated from an adult who received the AZD1222 COVID-19 vaccine.

The V call is TRBV10-3, the J call TRBJ2-2; 15 positions agree with TRBD2. The CDR3 spans 21 residues. Germline loops: CDR1 ENHRY, CDR2 SYGVKD. V was pared by 6 bases and J by 4 bases, with 18 bases of the junction left unmatched. The CDR3 coding sequence is TGTGCCATCAGAATACACCACCTACGGACTAGCGGGGGGGCAAGCACCGGGGAGCTGTTTTTT. Translation gives CAIRIHHLRTSGGASTGELFF.

This chain connects TRBV12-3 or TRBV12-4 to TRBJ2-7; 7 positions match TRBD2. CDR3 size: 13 residues. V was clipped by 7 bases and J by 4 bases; unmatched bases: 7. The CDR3 region has the DNA TGTGCCAGCATTATGGGGGGGGGTTACGAGCAGTACTTC. Its protein product is CASIMGGGYEQYF.

The CDR3: CASILQGTTEAFF. CDR3 bases: TGTGCCAGCATCCTACAGGGTACCACTGAAGCTTTCTTT. The chain recombines TRBV6-5 with TRBJ1-1, with D perhaps matching TRBD1 (6 bases). The CDR3 covers 13 residues. Trimming shortened V by 7 bases and J by 4 bases, and 13 bases separated the two germline ends. Germline V gene sequence: CDR1 MNHEY, CDR2 SVGAGI.

This chain connects TRBV3-1 (or the pseudogene TRBV3-2) to TRBJ2-1; tentatively, D is TRBD2 (6 bases). Germline CDR1 is LGHDT and CDR2 is YNNKEL (reference sequence). The germline V and J ends were trimmed by 3 bases and 6 bases, with 21 bases remaining between them. The length of the CDR3 is 17 residues. CDR3 amino acids: CASSHSSTRGIRNEQFF. CDR3 nucleotides: TGTGCCAGCAGCCATAGCTCGACTAGAGGCATCCGCAATGAGCAGTTCTTC.

The chain carries TRBV5-1 and TRBJ2-2; D is possibly TRBD1 or TRBD2 (5 bases each). The V end was cut by 5 bases, the J end by 3 bases, with 11 bases between. The CDR3 spans 14 residues. Per germline, CDR1 SGHRS and CDR2 YFSETQ. CDR3 protein: CASRAGTHTGELFF. The CDR3 coding sequence is TGCGCCAGCAGGGCAGGGACGCACACCGGGGAGCTGTTTTTT.